The 6 T cell receptor beta chains in this list originate from one sample, sequenced in a study of blood T cell repertoires in COVID-19. Data came from immunoSEQ multiplex PCR; TCRdb stores just in-frame clones and leaves some out. This repertoire shows about 230,000 clones, over 70% found once; its top ten account for approximately 30%. Sequencing used peripheral blood. These receptors originate from a middle-aged man with acute or convalescent COVID-19.

This chain connects TRBV9 to TRBJ1-1; D possibly corresponds to TRBD1 (5 bases). In germline, CDR1 is SGDLS, CDR2 YYNGEE. Deletions cut 3 bases from V and 1 base from J, with 16 bases between. This CDR3 is built from 16 residues. The CDR3 reads CASSAYPDRPNTEAFF. CDR3 sequence (DNA): TGTGCCAGCAGCGCATATCCCGACAGACCGAACACTGAAGCTTTCTTT.

The chain links TRBV24-1 to TRBJ2-3, with 7 bases that match TRBD1. The CDR3 loop spans 15 amino acids. Trimming removed 3 bases from V and 4 bases from J; junction bases left unmatched: 6. CDR1 is KGHDR, CDR2 SFDVKD, per germline. Here the CDR3 reads CATSDPGTAPDTQYF. The CDR3 DNA is TGTGCCACCAGTGATCCCGGGACAGCACCAGATACGCAGTATTTT.

The chain carries TRBV28 and TRBJ1-1; 12 bases are shared with TRBD1. The CDR3 has 15 residues. J lost 10 bases, V lost 5 bases, and 11 bases had no gene match. Germline V CDR1 and CDR2: MDHEN, SYDVKM. Written as DNA, the CDR3 is TGTGCCAGCAGTATCCCGGGACAGGGGGCTTGGGGAGCTTTCTTT. Amino acids: CASSIPGQGAWGAFF. Full variable domain (rest looked up from reference TRBV28 and TRBJ1-1): DVKVTQSSRYLVKRTGEKVFLECVQDMDHENMFWYRQDPGLGLRLIYFSYDVKMKEKGDIPEGYSVSREKKERFSLILESASTNQTSMYLCASSIPGQGAWGAFFGQGTRLTVV.

The chain joins TRBV5-1 to TRBJ2-2; D perhaps matches TRBD2 (6 bases). CDR1 and CDR2 (germline): SGHRS, YFSETQ. The CDR3 is made up of 17 amino acids. V lost 1 base, J lost 1 base, and 14 bases lay in between. Here the CDR3 reads CASSLNPGLMNTGELFF. CDR3 coding DNA: TGCGCCAGCAGCTTGAATCCGGGACTCATGAACACCGGGGAGCTGTTTTTT.

The chain links TRBV20-1 to TRBJ2-2; possibly TRBD1 or TRBD2 for D (5 bases each). Germline CDR1 reads DFQATT; CDR2 reads SNEGSKA (reference sequence). V shed 4 bases and J shed 7 bases, with 13 bases lying between them. This CDR3 has 13 amino acids. The CDR3, as DNA: TGCAGTGCTATTGAGGGGCAGGGCGGGGAGCTGTTTTTT. This codes for CSAIEGQGGELFF.

CDR3 region: CASTYSGRGLQFF. The CDR3 DNA follows: TGTGCCAGCACCTACAGCGGGAGAGGCCTCCAGTTCTTC. The rearrangement uses TRBV6-1 and TRBJ2-1, with 8 bases fitting TRBD2. Germline lookup yields CDR1 MNHNS and CDR2 SASEGT. V lost 7 bases and J lost 13; bases outside the gene matches: 12. The CDR3 extends over 13 amino acids.